What follows are 5 T cell receptor beta chains derived from one specimen sequenced in a study of response to subunit inactivated influenza vaccine. TCRdb reprocessed the RT-PCR reads with MiXCR, giving one entry per CDR3 protein. Of hundreds of thousands of distinct CDR3 sequences in the sample, 14% were seen once. Source: PBMCs from blood, taken 14 to 15 days before vaccination. These receptors were obtained from a man aged 45-65 years who received an inactivated influenza vaccine.

This clonotype was counted between two and nine times. The chain uses TRBV27 and TRBJ2-3; weak D call: TRBD2 (6 bases). Germline lookup yields CDR1 MNHEY and CDR2 SMNVEV (reference sequence). V was pared by 4 bases and J by 4 bases, with 15 bases between. The CDR3 has 15 amino acids. Written as DNA, the CDR3 is TGTGCCAGCAGTTGGCGGGGAAGGGGAGCAGATACGCAGTATTTT. Translated, it gives CASSWRGRGADTQYF.

There are many counts of this clonotype. The chain is built from TRBV20-1 and TRBJ2-1, with D possibly matching TRBD1 (6 bases). The V gene's germline CDR1 is DFQATT and CDR2 SNEGSKA (reference sequence). Trimming shortened V by 5 bases and J by 6 bases, and 14 bases separated the two germline ends. The CDR3 spans 13 residues. The CDR3 spells CSARTQGLNEQFF. The CDR3 coding sequence is TGCAGTGCTCGAACACAGGGTCTCAATGAGCAGTTCTTC.

The DNA of the CDR3 is TGTGCCACCAGCAGAGATCAGCGCGGGGGCTCCCCCTTAACGCAGTATTTT. It encodes CATSRDQRGGSPLTQYF. The chain combines TRBV15 with TRBJ2-3, with D tentatively TRBD2 (7 bases). The CDR3 loop spans 17 amino acids. The germline V and J ends were trimmed by 0 bases and 9 bases, with 22 bases remaining between them. CDR1 is LNHNV and CDR2 is YYDKDF in the germline V gene (reference sequence).

This chain's CDR3 is CASSVRQTNSYEQYF. In DNA, the CDR3 is TGTGCCAGCAGTGTGCGACAGACCAACTCCTACGAGCAGTACTTC. The chain recombines TRBV2 with TRBJ2-7; possibly TRBD1 for D (5 bases). Trimming cost V 4 bases and J 0 bases, with 13 bases left between them. The germline V gene encodes CDR1 SNHLY and CDR2 FYNNEI. This CDR3 has 15 amino acids.

The J gene is TRBJ2-7, the V gene TRBV5-1, with D unclear. Trimming left V 5 bases short and J 8 bases short, with 17 bases between. Germline V gene data show CDR1 as SGHRS and CDR2 as YFSETQ. CDR3 length: 13 amino acids. DNA for the CDR3: TGCGCCAGCAGTAATCTCATTGGGGATCAGCAGTACTTC. Translation: CASSNLIGDQQYF. Supplemented by reference TRBV5-1 and TRBJ2-7, the full variable domain reads KAGVTQTPRYLIKTRGQQVTLSCSPISGHRSVSWYQQTPGQGLQFLFEYFSETQRNKGNFPGRFSGRQFSNSRSEMNVSTLELGDSALYLCASSNLIGDQQYFGPGTRLTVT.